This TCR beta chain is from a study of shared clonotypes between healthy human individuals. Findings and limits, study-wide: Only a few donors were included, so the genetic and exposure-history diversity represented was limited. Memory subsets had estimated richness that was generally smaller than that of naive subsets.

Sequenced by immunoSEQ multiplex PCR; TCRdb stores in-frame clones only, minus some. Here the sample spans around 2.1 million clones, around 93% being singletons. Naive CD8 cells lacked CD45RO, underwent positive selection for CCR7 and left out terminally differentiated effector memory CD45RA+ cells. Germline CDR1 MNHEY, CDR2 SMNVEV (reference sequence). V lost 0 bases to trimming and J lost 4 bases, with 10 bases between them. The CDR3 consists of 16 residues. Turning to this clone: The antigen remains undetermined. Other DNA sequences within the sample encode an identical CDR3.

Specimen: naive CD8+ T cells from PBMCs. This receptor was taken from a man aged 18 to 35 in good health. Some clones in this sample may be carry-over from other donors' samples. The chain couples TRBV27 to TRBJ2-6; D possibly uses TRBD1 or TRBD2 (5 bases each). Here the CDR3 reads CASSLSAGTGANVLTF. In DNA form, the CDR3 reads TGTGCCAGCAGTTTATCGGCAGGGACCGGGGCCAACGTCCTGACTTTC.